This T cell receptor (beta chain) comes out of a study of a mutant IDH1 vaccine in newly diagnosed glioma. Data came from immunoSEQ multiplex PCR; TCRdb stores just in-frame clones and leaves some out. Among tens of thousands of clones listed, roughly 78% were seen once. The time point: baseline, week 1 (first vaccination visit). Treatment given: pre-vaccination baseline after standard-of-care therapy. Those who donated had recent WHO grade 3 or 4 IDH1-mutant, ATRX-lost astrocytomas. This clone was observed once. Here the sequenced sample was PBMCs, taken from a glioma patient treated with radiotherapy, temozolomide or both. The source is a man between 40 and 49 years old with glioma. Some clones in this sample may be carry-over from other donors' samples.

The CDR3 bases are TGTGCCAGCAGCTTCGGACAGATCAATCAGCCCCAGCATTTT. Amino acid sequence: CASSFGQINQPQHF. The rearrangement links TRBV7-9 to TRBJ1-5; weak D call: TRBD1 (6 bases). V was pared by 3 bases and J by 3 bases, with 9 bases between. This CDR3 is 14 amino acids long. Germline CDR1 is SEHNR and CDR2 is FQNEAQ (reference sequence).